This T cell receptor (beta chain) was sequenced in a study of shared clonotypes between healthy human individuals. Sequencing was at deep level. Original data processing: ImmunoSEQ yielded junction-only sequences lacking quality scores, so filtering differed. Libraries were prepared by immunoSEQ multiplex PCR; TCRdb keeps only in-frame clonotypes and omits some of them. D and trimming come from the DNA, and the V and J calls and clone size come from that table. The table has nearly 750,000 clones, 72% seen once. There are 16 residues in the CDR3. V dropped 0 bases and J dropped 4 bases, with 11 bases sitting between them. Germline V gives CDR1 SGHRS, CDR2 YFSETQ. The donors were all Caucasian adults (living in Nashville, Tennessee).

The sample consisted of memory CD4+ T cells sorted from blood. Subset here: CD45RA-negative fraction. The chain is built from TRBV5-1 and TRBJ2-6; the D is unclear. This receptor was obtained from a woman aged 25 to 45 in good health. The CDR3, as DNA: TGCGCCAGCAGCTTGGCCCCGGCTTCCGGGGCCAACGTCCTGACTTTC. Translation gives CASSLAPASGANVLTF.